The 18 T cell receptor beta chains presented below share a single source sample, sequenced in a study of blood T cell repertoires in COVID-19. The protocol was immunoSEQ multiplex PCR, while the TCRdb copy is restricted to in-frame clones and leaves out a portion. The data contain some 340,000 clones, roughly 85% of them singletons. Source material: peripheral blood. The receptors were gathered from a woman aged 18-29 years with acute or convalescent COVID-19.

The V and J genes are TRBV13 and TRBJ2-1; 8 positions match TRBD2. Germline loops: CDR1 PRHDT, CDR2 FYEKMQ (reference sequence). The length of the CDR3 is 15 residues. V lost 5 bases, J lost 3 bases, and 6 bases stayed unmatched. Here the CDR3 reads CASSRGLAIYNEQFF. The CDR3, as DNA: TGTGCCAGCAGCCGAGGACTAGCTATCTACAATGAGCAGTTCTTC. Full variable domain (outside the CDR3, taken from reference TRBV13 and TRBJ2-1): AAGVIQSPRHLIKEKRETATLKCYPIPRHDTVYWYQQGPGQDPQFLISFYEKMQSDKGSIPDRFSAQQFSDYHSELNMSSLELGDSALYFCASSRGLAIYNEQFFGPGTRLTVL.

About this clone: Other DNA sequences from this sample encode an identical CDR3 as well. The CDR3 region has the DNA TGTGCCAGCAGGCGGGACTCGTTCTACGAGCAGTACTTC. It is translated as CASRRDSFYEQYF. The rearrangement joins TRBV27 to TRBJ2-7, with D maybe TRBD2 (6 bases). The V end lost 6 bases, the J end lost 3 bases, and 12 bases lay between the germline ends. Looked up from germline, CDR1 is MNHEY and CDR2 is SMNVEV (reference sequence). CDR3 length: 13 amino acids.

This chain links TRBV6-5 with TRBJ1-1, with TRBD1 matching over 10 bases. Germline CDR1 is MNHEY and CDR2 is SVGAGI. This CDR3 comprises 13 residues. V lost 7 bases and J lost 5; bases outside the gene matches: 4. Here the CDR3 DNA reads TGTGCCAGCACCGGGGGACAGGGGACTGAAGCTTTCTTT. It specifies CASTGGQGTEAFF.

The chain employs TRBV27 and TRBJ2-2; D may be TRBD1 (5 bases). The CDR3 is 14 amino acids. V was clipped by 3 bases and J by 7 bases, with 12 bases between them. Germline V gene data show CDR1 as MNHEY and CDR2 as SMNVEV (reference sequence). The CDR3: CASSLSGMGGELFF. CDR3 sequence (DNA): TGTGCCAGCAGTTTGTCAGGGATGGGCGGGGAGCTGTTTTTT.

Concerning this clone itself: The sample carries other DNA sequences with the same CDR3. The gene calls are TRBV30 and TRBJ2-1; 7 bases map to TRBD2. Germline loops: CDR1 GTSNPN, CDR2 SVGIG (reference sequence). This CDR3 comprises 13 residues. V was pared by 3 bases and J by 2 bases, with 1 base of the junction left unmatched. The CDR3 spells CAWSRGAYNEQFF. The CDR3 coding sequence is TGTGCCTGGAGCCGGGGGGCCTACAATGAGCAGTTCTTC.

The chain uses TRBV6-6 and TRBJ1-4; D call uncertain. V was pared by 2 bases and J by 8 bases, with 9 bases between. In germline, CDR1 is MNHNY, CDR2 SVGAGI (reference sequence). CDR3 length: 13 amino acids. CDR3: CASSYGLEEKLFF. The CDR3 nucleotides are TGTGCCAGCAGTTACGGCTTGGAGGAAAAACTGTTTTTT.

The chain has TRBV6-1 and TRBJ2-5, with unresolved D. Trimming shortened V by 3 bases and J by 2 bases, and 4 bases separated the two germline ends. There are 12 residues in the CDR3. The V gene's germline CDR1 is MNHNS and CDR2 SASEGT. This CDR3 reads CASSDAQETQYF. For the CDR3, the DNA is TGTGCCAGCAGTGACGCGCAAGAGACCCAGTACTTC.

The genes are TRBV7-8 and TRBJ2-3; D gene unclear. Germline V gene sequence: CDR1 SGHVS, CDR2 FQNEAQ. The CDR3 is 14 amino acids. Trimming shortened V by 1 base and J by 2 bases, and 7 bases separated the two germline ends. Here the CDR3 reads CASSLETYTDTQYF. CDR3 nucleotides: TGTGCCAGCAGCTTAGAAACTTACACAGATACGCAGTATTTT.

V is TRBV7-8 and J is TRBJ1-5; unclear D gene. The CDR3 runs to 15 residues. The germline gives CDR1 SGHVS, CDR2 FQNEAQ. Trimming pared 7 bases from V and 0 bases from J, leaving 13 bases between. In DNA form, the CDR3 reads TGTGCCAGCAACCCGACCCGGGTTAGCAATCAGCCCCAGCATTTT. It specifies CASNPTRVSNQPQHF.

This clone occurred a few times. The chain has TRBV14 and TRBJ1-6; maybe TRBD1 (5 bases). Trimming pared 5 bases from V and 8 bases from J, leaving 16 bases between. The germline V gene encodes CDR1 SGHDN and CDR2 FVKESK. The CDR3 spans 15 residues. CDR3 region: CASSDPKAGDSPLHF. The CDR3 nucleotides are TGTGCCAGCAGCGACCCAAAGGCGGGGGATTCACCCCTCCACTTT.

The chain links TRBV9 to TRBJ1-1; 7 bases match TRBD1. The CDR3 is 15 residues long. After removal of 0 bases from V and 2 bases from J, the junction contained 4 bases not matched to a gene. Germline V gene lookup returns CDR1 SGDLS and CDR2 YYNGEE. The CDR3 reads CASSVAGTANTEAFF. The DNA of the CDR3 is TGTGCCAGCAGCGTAGCCGGGACAGCAAACACTGAAGCTTTCTTT.

The chain is built from TRBV28 and TRBJ2-3; 9 positions match TRBD1. The V segment lost 8 bases and the J segment 5 bases; nucleotides outside the gene matches: 11. There are 15 residues in the CDR3. The germline CDR1 and CDR2 sequences are MDHEN and SYDVKM. The CDR3 loop reads CASGKGQGRLDTQYF. The CDR3 nucleotides read TGTGCCAGCGGTAAAGGACAGGGGAGGTTAGATACGCAGTATTTT.

V usage is TRBV28 and J usage is TRBJ2-5, with 11 bases that match TRBD1. V dropped 10 bases and J dropped 5; count of bases not matched to a gene: 15. The CDR3 totals 16 residues. CDR1 and CDR2 from the germline V gene are MDHEN and SYDVKM. In DNA form, the CDR3 reads TGTGCCACCAGCATCCCCGGACAGGGGGCAGCGGAGACCCAGTACTTC. Translated: CATSIPGQGAAETQYF.

This clone was detected a few times. The CDR3 sequence is CASSDLAGDTDTQYF. As DNA, the CDR3 is TGTGCCAGCAGTGATCTAGCGGGAGACACAGATACGCAGTATTTT. J is TRBJ2-3 and V is TRBV6-1; 10 bases align to TRBD2. CDR1 is MNHNS, CDR2 SASEGT, per germline. This CDR3 contains 15 residues. Germline trimming cut 3 bases from V and 2 bases from J; bases unmatched to any gene: 2.

The chain combines TRBV19 with TRBJ2-3; the D gene is possibly TRBD2 (6 bases). This CDR3 comprises 14 residues. CDR1 LNHDA and CDR2 SQIVND come from the germline V gene (reference sequence). The germline V and J ends were trimmed by 0 bases and 9 bases, with 13 bases remaining between them. The DNA of the CDR3 is TGTGCCAGTAGTATAGAGGCCGGGGGTGTCACGCAGTATTTT. This codes for CASSIEAGGVTQYF.

The chain combines TRBV6-5 with TRBJ1-3; no clear D gene. The ends were cut back, 4 bases at V and 0 bases at J, with 13 bases in the middle. Germline CDR1 MNHEY, CDR2 SVGAGI. The CDR3 has 16 amino acids. The CDR3 region has the DNA TGTGCCAGCAGTTTTGTCTGGGCCACCTCTGGAAACACCATATATTTT. Protein sequence: CASSFVWATSGNTIYF.

The rearrangement uses TRBV19 and TRBJ1-3; D gene unclear. The CDR3 sequence is 16 residues long. CDR1 LNHDA and CDR2 SQIVND come from the germline V gene (reference sequence). V lost 3 bases and J lost 0, with 12 bases in between. The CDR3: CASSIPEALSGNTIYF. The CDR3 coding sequence is TGTGCCAGTAGTATCCCCGAGGCCCTCTCTGGAAACACCATATATTTT.

The J gene is TRBJ2-1, the V gene TRBV24-1; D ambiguous. V lost 6 bases, J lost 3 bases, and 5 bases lay in between. Germline V gene sequence: CDR1 KGHDR, CDR2 SFDVKD. The CDR3 runs to 12 residues. As DNA, the CDR3 is TGTGCCACCAGTAACAGCTACAATGAGCAGTTCTTC. This sequence encodes CATSNSYNEQFF.